This T cell receptor (beta chain) was sequenced in a study of T cell repertoires in cytomegalovirus infection. Study at large: HLA-B-restricted CMV epitopes that are well studied were used alongside recently identified HLA-C-restricted ones.

Study-wide points: Summed public TCR beta family frequency identified CMV carriers bearing the relevant HLA.

TCRdb re-called the reads with MiXCR, one entry per CDR3 protein. The sample includes more than 250,000 distinct CDR3 sequences, 20% to 25% of them seen just once. This clonotype has ten or more counts. As yet, its antigen is unknown. The sequences come from cultured PBMCs, collected from culture after CMV antigen stimulation. The receptor comes from a human donor in good health (CMV status not recorded). Some clones in this sample may be carry-over from other donors' samples.

CDR3 sequence reads: CASRLTSGGTDTQYF. CDR3 bases: TGTGCCAGCAGGCTAACTAGCGGGGGCACAGATACGCAGTATTTT. The chain carries TRBV7-6 and TRBJ2-3; TRBD2 matches at 10 bases. The CDR3 has 15 amino acids. Per the germline V gene, CDR1 is SGHVS and CDR2 is FNYEAQ. The trim removed 6 bases at V and 1 base at J, leaving 4 bases unmatched.